What follows describes a single TCR beta chain. Its antigen remains unknown. This entry is derived from a study of T cell repertoires in cytomegalovirus infection. Study information: Indicated by public TCR beta signatures were CMV infection and matching HLA type. Study-wide results and caveats: Ex vivo responses were dominated by HLA-C-restricted CMV-specific TCR beta clonotypes. Public TCR beta family frequency separated CMV-and-HLA carriers, including in an independent cohort.

CDR3 length: 14 amino acids. Trimming shortened V by 4 bases and J by 3 bases, and 13 bases separated the two germline ends. TCRdb re-called the reads with MiXCR, one entry per CDR3 protein. The table shows 400,000 to 550,000 distinct CDR3 sequences, with around 11% occurring only once. The source of this sequence is a human donor in good health (CMV status not recorded). Some clones in this sample may be carry-over from other donors' samples. Sample: PBMCs. J is TRBJ2-7 and V is TRBV12-3 or TRBV12-4, with a tentative D call TRBD1 (5 bases). The chain's CDR3 is CASSSRAGIYEQYF. CDR3 nucleotide sequence: TGTGCCAGCAGTTCTCGAGCAGGGATCTACGAGCAGTACTTC.